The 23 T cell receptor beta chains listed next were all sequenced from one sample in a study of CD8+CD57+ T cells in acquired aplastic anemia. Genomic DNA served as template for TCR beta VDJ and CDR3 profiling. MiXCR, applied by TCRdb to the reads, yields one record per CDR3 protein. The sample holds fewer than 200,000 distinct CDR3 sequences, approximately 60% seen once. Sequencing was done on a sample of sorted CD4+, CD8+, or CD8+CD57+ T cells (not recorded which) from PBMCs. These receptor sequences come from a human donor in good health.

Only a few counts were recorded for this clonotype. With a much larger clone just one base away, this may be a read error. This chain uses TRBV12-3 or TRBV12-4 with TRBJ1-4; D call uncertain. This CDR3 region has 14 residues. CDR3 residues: CASSLAPSNEKLVF. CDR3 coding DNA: TGTGCCAGCAGTTTAGCGCCAAGTAATGAAAAACTGGTTTTT.

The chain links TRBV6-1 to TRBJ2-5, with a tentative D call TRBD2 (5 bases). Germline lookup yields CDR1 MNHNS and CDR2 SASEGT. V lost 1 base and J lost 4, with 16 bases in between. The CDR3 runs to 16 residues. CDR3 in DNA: TGTGCCAGCAGTGAAGGCGTTTGGGCCGAGGGAGAGACCCAGTACTTC. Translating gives CASSEGVWAEGETQYF.

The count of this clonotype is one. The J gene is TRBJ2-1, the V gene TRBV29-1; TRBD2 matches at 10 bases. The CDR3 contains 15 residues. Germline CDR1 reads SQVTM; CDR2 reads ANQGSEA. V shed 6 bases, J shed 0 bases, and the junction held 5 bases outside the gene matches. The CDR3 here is CSVVLAGSSYNEQFF. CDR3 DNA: TGCAGCGTAGTACTAGCGGGGAGCTCCTACAATGAGCAGTTCTTC.

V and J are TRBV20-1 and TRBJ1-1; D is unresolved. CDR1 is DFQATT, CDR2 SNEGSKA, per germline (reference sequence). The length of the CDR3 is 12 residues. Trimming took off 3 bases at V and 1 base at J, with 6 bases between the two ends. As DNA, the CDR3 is TGCAGTGCTAGTGACCAGAACACTGAAGCTTTCTTT. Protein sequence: CSASDQNTEAFF.

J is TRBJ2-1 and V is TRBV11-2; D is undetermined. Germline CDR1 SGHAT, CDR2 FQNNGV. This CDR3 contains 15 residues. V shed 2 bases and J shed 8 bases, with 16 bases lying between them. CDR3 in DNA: TGTGCCAGCAGCTTAAACTATGGTAATATCGATGAGCAGTTCTTC. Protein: CASSLNYGNIDEQFF.

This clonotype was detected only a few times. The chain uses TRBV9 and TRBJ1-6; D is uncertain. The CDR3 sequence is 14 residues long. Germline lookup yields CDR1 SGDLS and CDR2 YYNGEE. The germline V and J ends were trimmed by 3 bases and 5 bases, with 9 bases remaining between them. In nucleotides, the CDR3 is TGTGCCAGCAGCGGTAGGACGGATAATTCACCCCTCCACTTT. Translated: CASSGRTDNSPLHF.

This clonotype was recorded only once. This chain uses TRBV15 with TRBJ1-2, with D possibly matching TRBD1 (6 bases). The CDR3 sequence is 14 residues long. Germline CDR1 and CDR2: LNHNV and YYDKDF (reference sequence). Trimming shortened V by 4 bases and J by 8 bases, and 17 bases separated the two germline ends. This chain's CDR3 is CATSNSPGDPGYTF. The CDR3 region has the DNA TGTGCCACCAGCAATTCGCCAGGGGACCCAGGCTACACCTTC.

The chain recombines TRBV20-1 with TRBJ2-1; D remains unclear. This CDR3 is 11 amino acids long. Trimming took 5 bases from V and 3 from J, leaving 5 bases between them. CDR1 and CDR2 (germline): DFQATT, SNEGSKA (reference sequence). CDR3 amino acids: CSALIYNEQFF. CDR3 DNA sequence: TGCAGTGCTTTGATCTACAATGAGCAGTTCTTC.

CDR3 residues: CASSLAGRGPRETQYF. CDR3 DNA: TGTGCCAGCAGCTTAGCTGGCAGGGGCCCCCGGGAGACCCAGTACTTC. This chain links TRBV7-9 with TRBJ2-5; maybe TRBD1 (6 bases). This CDR3 has 16 amino acids. The V end was cut by 0 bases, the J end by 5 bases, with 16 bases between. CDR1 and CDR2 from the germline V gene are SEHNR and FQNEAQ (reference sequence). The variable domain in full, with the rest retrieved from reference TRBV7-9 and TRBJ2-5, is DTGVSQNPRHKITKRGQNVTFRCDPISEHNRLYWYRQTLGQGPEFLTYFQNEAQLEKSRLLSDRFSAERPKGSFSTLEIQRTEQGDSAMYLCASSLAGRGPRETQYFGPGTRLLVL.

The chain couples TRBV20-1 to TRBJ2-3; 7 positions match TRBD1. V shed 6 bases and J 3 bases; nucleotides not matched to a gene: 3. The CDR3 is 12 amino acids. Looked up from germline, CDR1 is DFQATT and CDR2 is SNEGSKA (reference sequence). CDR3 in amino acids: CSAETGTDTQYF. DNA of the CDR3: TGCAGTGCCGAGACAGGGACAGATACGCAGTATTTT.

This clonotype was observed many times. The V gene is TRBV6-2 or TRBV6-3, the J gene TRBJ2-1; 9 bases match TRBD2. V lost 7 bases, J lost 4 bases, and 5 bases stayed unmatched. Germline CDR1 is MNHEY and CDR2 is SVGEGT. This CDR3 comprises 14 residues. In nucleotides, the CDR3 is TGTGCCAGCACCGCTAGCGGGACGTACAATGAGCAGTTCTTC. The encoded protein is CASTASGTYNEQFF.

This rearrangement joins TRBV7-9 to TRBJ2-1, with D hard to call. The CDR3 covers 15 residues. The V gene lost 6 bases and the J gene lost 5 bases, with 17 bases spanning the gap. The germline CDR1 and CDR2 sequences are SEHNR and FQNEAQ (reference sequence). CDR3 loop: CASRTGDSGNNEQFF. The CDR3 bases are TGTGCCAGCAGGACTGGCGACTCTGGAAACAATGAGCAGTTCTTC.

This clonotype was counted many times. This chain's CDR3 is CASSLVAGEGVHEQYF. The DNA for the CDR3 is TGTGCCAGCAGCTTGGTAGCGGGAGAGGGTGTACACGAGCAGTACTTC. The chain carries TRBV5-6 and TRBJ2-7; the match to TRBD2 covers 9 bases. Per the germline V gene, CDR1 is SGHDT and CDR2 is YYEEEE. The CDR3 spans 16 residues. The V gene end was trimmed by 0 bases and the J gene end by 5 bases; junction bases not matched to a gene: 9.

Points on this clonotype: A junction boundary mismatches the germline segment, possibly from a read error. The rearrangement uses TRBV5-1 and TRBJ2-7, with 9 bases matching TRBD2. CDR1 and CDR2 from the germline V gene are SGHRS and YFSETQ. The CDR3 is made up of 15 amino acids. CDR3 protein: CASSLGAGGLHDQYF. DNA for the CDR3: TGCGCCAGCAGCTTGGGGGCGGGAGGGCTCCACGATCAGTACTTC.

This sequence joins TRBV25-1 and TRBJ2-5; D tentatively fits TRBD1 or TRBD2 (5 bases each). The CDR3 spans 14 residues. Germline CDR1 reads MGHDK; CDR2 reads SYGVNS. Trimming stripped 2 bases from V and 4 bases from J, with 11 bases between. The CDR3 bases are TGTGCCAGCAGTGAAGTGGGGGACGCAGAGACCCAGTACTTC. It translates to CASSEVGDAETQYF. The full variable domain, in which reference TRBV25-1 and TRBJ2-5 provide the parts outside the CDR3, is EADIYQTPRYLVIGTGKKITLECSQTMGHDKMYWYQQDPGMELHLIHYSYGVNSTEKGDLSSESTVSRIRTEHFPLTLESARPSHTSQYLCASSEVGDAETQYFGPGTRLLVL.

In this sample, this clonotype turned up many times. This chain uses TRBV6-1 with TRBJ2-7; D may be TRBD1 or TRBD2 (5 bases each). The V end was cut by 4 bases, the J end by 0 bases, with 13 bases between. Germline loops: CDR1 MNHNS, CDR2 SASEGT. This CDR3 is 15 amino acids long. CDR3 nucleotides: TGTGCCAGCAGTGTCGGCGAGGGGAGCTCCTACGAGCAGTACTTC. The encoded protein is CASSVGEGSSYEQYF.

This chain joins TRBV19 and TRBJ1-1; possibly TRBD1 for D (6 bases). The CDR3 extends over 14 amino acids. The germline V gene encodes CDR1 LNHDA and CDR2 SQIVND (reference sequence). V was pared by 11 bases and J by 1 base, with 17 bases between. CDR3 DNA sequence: TGTGCCGGAGTCCGAGGGACAAGGAACACTGAAGCTTTCTTT. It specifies CAGVRGTRNTEAFF.

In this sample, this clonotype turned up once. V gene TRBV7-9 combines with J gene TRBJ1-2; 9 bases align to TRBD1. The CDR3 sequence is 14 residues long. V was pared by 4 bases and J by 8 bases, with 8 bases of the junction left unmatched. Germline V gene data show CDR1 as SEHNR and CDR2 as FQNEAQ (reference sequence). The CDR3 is CASSSMDRGGGYTF. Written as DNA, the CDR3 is TGTGCCAGCAGCTCAATGGACAGGGGCGGGGGCTACACCTTC. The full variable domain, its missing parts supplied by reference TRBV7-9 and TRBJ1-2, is DTGVSQNPRHKITKRGQNVTFRCDPISEHNRLYWYRQTLGQGPEFLTYFQNEAQLEKSRLLSDRFSAERPKGSFSTLEIQRTEQGDSAMYLCASSSMDRGGGYTFGSGTRLTVV.

As DNA, the CDR3 is TGTGCCACCAGCAGAGATCAAAGTAGGACTTACAATGAGCAGTTCTTC. This gives the protein CATSRDQSRTYNEQFF. The J gene is TRBJ2-1, the V gene TRBV15, with TRBD2 as a possible D gene (5 bases). From germline, CDR1 is LNHNV and CDR2 YYDKDF (reference sequence). The CDR3 totals 16 residues. Trimming took off 0 bases at V and 4 bases at J, with 13 bases between the two ends.

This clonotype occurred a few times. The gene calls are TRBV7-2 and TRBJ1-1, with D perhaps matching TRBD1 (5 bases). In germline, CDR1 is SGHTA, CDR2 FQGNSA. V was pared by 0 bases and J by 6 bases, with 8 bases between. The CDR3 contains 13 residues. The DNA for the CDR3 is TGTGCCAGCAGCTTAGCCGGGGCGGCTGAAGCTTTCTTT. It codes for CASSLAGAAEAFF.

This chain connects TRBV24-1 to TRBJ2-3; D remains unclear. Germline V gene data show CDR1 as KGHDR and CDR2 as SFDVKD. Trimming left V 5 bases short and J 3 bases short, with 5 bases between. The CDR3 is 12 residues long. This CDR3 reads CATSGTTDTQYF. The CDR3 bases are TGTGCCACCAGTGGTACTACAGATACGCAGTATTTT.

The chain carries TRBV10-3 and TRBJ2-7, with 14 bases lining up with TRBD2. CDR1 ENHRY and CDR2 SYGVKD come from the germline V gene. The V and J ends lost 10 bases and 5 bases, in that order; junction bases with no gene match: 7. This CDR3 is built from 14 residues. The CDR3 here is CATSTGLAGDEQYF. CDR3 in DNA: TGTGCCACCTCAACGGGACTAGCGGGAGACGAGCAGTACTTC.

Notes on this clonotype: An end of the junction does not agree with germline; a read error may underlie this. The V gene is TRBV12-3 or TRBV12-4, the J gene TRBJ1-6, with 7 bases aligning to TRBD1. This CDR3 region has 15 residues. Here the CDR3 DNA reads TGTGCCATCAGTGATGCAGGGGGAATCAATTCACCCCTCCACTTT. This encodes CAISDAGGINSPLHF.